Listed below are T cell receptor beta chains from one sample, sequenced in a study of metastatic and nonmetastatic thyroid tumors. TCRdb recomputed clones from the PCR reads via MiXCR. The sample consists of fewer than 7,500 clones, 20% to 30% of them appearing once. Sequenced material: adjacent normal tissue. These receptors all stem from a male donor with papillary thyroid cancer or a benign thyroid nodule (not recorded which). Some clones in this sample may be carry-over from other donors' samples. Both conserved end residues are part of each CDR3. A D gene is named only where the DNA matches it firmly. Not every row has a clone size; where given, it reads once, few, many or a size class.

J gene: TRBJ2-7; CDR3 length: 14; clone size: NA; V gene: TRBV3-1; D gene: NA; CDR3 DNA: TGTGCCAGCAGCCAAACCACAGGGAGGAACGAGCAGTACTTC; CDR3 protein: CASSQTTGRNEQYF
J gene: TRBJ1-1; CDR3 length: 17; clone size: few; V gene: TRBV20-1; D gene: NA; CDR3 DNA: TGCAGTGCTAGGGATCTTTTCGGGCCGACCTACCAGACTGAAGCTTTCTTT; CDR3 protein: CSARDLFGPTYQTEAFF
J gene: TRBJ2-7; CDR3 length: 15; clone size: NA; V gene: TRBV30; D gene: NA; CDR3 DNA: TGTGCCTGGATTAAAAACGTGGGGAGCTCCTACGAGCAGTACTTC; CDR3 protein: CAWIKNVGSSYEQYF
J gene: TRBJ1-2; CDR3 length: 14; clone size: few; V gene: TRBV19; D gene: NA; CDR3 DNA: TGTGCCAGTACCCTCGGACAGCCCTTCTATGGCTACACCTTC; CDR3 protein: CASTLGQPFYGYTF
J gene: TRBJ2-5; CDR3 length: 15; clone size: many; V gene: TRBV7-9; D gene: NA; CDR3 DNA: TGTGCCAGCACCGACGGGACTTCGTACCAAGAGACCCAGTACTTC; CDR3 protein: CASTDGTSYQETQYF
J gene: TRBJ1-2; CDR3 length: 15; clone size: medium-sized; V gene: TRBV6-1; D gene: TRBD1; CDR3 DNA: TGTGCCAGCAGTCTCCTGGGACAGACAAACTATGGCTACACCTTC; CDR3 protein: CASSLLGQTNYGYTF
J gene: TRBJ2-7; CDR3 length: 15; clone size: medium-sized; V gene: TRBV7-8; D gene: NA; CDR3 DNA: TGTGCCAGCAGCTTAGCGCATCAAGGTACCTACGAGCAGTACTTC; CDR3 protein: CASSLAHQGTYEQYF
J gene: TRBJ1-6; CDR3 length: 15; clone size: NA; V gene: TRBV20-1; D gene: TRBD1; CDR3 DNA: TGCAGTGCTACCCCGGGACAGTCCTATAATTCACCCCTCCACTTT; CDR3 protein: CSATPGQSYNSPLHF
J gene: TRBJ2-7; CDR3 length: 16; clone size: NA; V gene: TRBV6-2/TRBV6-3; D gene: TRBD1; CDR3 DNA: TGTGCCAGCAGTTCTTCCGAGACAGGGCATTTCTACGAGCAGTACTTC; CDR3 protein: CASSSSETGHFYEQYF
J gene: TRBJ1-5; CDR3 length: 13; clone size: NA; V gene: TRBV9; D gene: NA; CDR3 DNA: TGTGCCAGCAGCAGGAATATAAATCAGCCCCAGCATTTT; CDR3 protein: CASSRNINQPQHF
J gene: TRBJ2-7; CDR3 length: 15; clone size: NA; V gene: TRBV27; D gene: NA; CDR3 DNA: TGTGCCAGCAGTTTAGGTGGGACATGGGACTACGAGCAGTACTTC; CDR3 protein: CASSLGGTWDYEQYF
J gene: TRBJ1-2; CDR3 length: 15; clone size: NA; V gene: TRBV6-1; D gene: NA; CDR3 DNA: TGTGCCAGCACATGGGCAGAGTCAACCGACTATGTCTACACCTTC; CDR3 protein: CASTWAESTDYVYTF
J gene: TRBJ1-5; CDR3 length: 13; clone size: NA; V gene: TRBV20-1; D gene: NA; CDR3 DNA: TGCAGTTCCGGGGTAATAGGGAATCAGCCCCAGCATTTT; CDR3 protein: CSSGVIGNQPQHF
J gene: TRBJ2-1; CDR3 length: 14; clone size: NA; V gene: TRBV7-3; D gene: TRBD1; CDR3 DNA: TGTGCCAGCAAGAAGGGACAGGGATACAATGAGCAGTTCTTC; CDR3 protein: CASKKGQGYNEQFF
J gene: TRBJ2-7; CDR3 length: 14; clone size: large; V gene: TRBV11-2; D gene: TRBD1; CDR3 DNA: TGTGCCAGCAGCTTAAATCCAGGGGGCCCCGAGCAGTACTTC; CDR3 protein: CASSLNPGGPEQYF
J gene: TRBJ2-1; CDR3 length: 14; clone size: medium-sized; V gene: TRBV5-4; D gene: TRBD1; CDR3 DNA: TGTGCCAGCAGTAGGCAGGGGGCGCAAGATGAGCAGTTCTTC; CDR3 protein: CASSRQGAQDEQFF
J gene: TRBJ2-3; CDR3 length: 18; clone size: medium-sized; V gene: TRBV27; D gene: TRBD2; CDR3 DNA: TGTGCCAGCAGGAGGGGACTAGCGGGAAGTTCCAGCACAGATACGCAGTATTTT; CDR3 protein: CASRRGLAGSSSTDTQYF
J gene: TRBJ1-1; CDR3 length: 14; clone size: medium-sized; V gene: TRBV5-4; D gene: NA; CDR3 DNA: TGTGCCAGCAGCTTGACAGACATGAACACTGAAGCTTTCTTT; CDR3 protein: CASSLTDMNTEAFF
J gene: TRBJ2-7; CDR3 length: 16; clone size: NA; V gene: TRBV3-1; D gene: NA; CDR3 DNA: TGTGCCAGCATCCCACGAATGAATAGCGGACCCTACGAGCAGTACTTC; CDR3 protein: CASIPRMNSGPYEQYF
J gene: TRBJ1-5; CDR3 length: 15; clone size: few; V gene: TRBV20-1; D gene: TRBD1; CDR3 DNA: TGCAGTGCGGTTAGACAGGGAGAATTGAATCAGCCCCAGCATTTT; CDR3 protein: CSAVRQGELNQPQHF
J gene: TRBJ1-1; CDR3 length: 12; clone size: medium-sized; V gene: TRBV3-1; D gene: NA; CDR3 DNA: TGTGCCAGCAGCCCAGGAAACACTGAAGCTTTCTTT; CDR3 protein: CASSPGNTEAFF